The 28 T cell receptor beta chains given below trace back to one sample, sequenced in a study of blood T cell repertoires in COVID-19. The data were produced by immunoSEQ multiplex PCR, yet TCRdb's version contains in-frame clones alone and is incomplete. The sample gives 400,000 or so clones, 75% to 90% of which show up once; about 1.1% is in the top ten. Material: PBMCs or T cells enriched from blood (not recorded which). These receptors originate from a man aged 30 to 45 who had recovered from COVID-19.

This clone came up once. The rearrangement joins TRBV2 to TRBJ1-6; TRBD1 is a possible D gene (5 bases). Trimming removed 7 bases at V and 7 bases at J, with 11 bases between. Per germline, CDR1 SNHLY and CDR2 FYNNEI. The CDR3 is 13 amino acids. Here the CDR3 reads CASTREVNSPLHF. CDR3 nucleotides: TGTGCCAGCACCAGGGAGGTGAATTCACCCCTCCACTTT. Using reference TRBV2 and TRBJ1-6 for the parts outside the CDR3, the full variable domain is EPEVTQTPSHQVTQMGQEVILRCVPISNHLYFYWYRQILGQKVEFLVSFYNNEISEKSEIFDDQFSVERPDGSNFTLKIRSTKLEDSAMYFCASTREVNSPLHFGNGTRLTVT.

The chain employs TRBV4-1 and TRBJ1-4; maybe TRBD1 (6 bases). V lost 4 bases and J 3 bases, leaving 12 bases between the germline ends. CDR1 and CDR2 (germline): MGHRA, YSYEKL. The CDR3 contains 15 residues. As DNA, the CDR3 is TGCGCCAGCAGCCTACAGGGCGGATCTAATGAAAAACTGTTTTTT. It encodes CASSLQGGSNEKLFF.

CDR3: CATSDLTGVGGYTF. The CDR3 DNA follows: TGTGCCACCAGTGATTTGACAGGGGTTGGTGGCTACACCTTC. V usage is TRBV24-1 and J usage is TRBJ1-2; TRBD1 aligns across 7 bases. V shed 0 bases and J 7 bases; nucleotides not matched to a gene: 4. Germline values: CDR1 KGHDR, CDR2 SFDVKD. The CDR3 totals 14 residues.

J is TRBJ2-6 and V is TRBV9; D may be TRBD1 (5 bases). The CDR3 has 18 residues. V lost 2 bases and J 0 bases, leaving 15 bases between the germline ends. Germline V gene data show CDR1 as SGDLS and CDR2 as YYNGEE. CDR3 in amino acids: CASSVRRQSSSGANVLTF. The CDR3, as DNA: TGTGCCAGCAGCGTGAGGAGACAGTCTAGCTCTGGGGCCAACGTCCTGACTTTC. The full variable domain, in which reference TRBV9 and TRBJ2-6 provide the parts outside the CDR3, is DSGVTQTPKHLITATGQRVTLRCSPRSGDLSVYWYQQSLDQGLQFLIQYYNGEERAKGNILERFSAQQFPDLHSELNLSSLELGDSALYFCASSVRRQSSSGANVLTFGAGSRLTVL.

This clone showed up just a few times. The J gene is TRBJ1-5, the V gene TRBV6-2 or TRBV6-3; the D gene is possibly TRBD1 (5 bases). The CDR3 covers 14 residues. V was pared by 2 bases and J by 3 bases, with 8 bases between. Germline V CDR1 and CDR2: MNHEY, SVGEGT. This chain's CDR3 is CASSYRTPNQPQHF. Written as DNA, the CDR3 is TGTGCCAGCAGTTACAGGACACCCAATCAGCCCCAGCATTTT.

The rearrangement links TRBV2 to TRBJ2-2, with unresolved D. Trimming took 6 bases from V and 3 from J, leaving 8 bases between them. Germline CDR1 SNHLY, CDR2 FYNNEI. The CDR3 is made up of 13 amino acids. CDR3 nucleotide sequence: TGTGCCAGCAGGGGCCAGTACACCGGGGAGCTGTTTTTT. Translated: CASRGQYTGELFF.

The CDR3: CASSMNTEAFF. CDR3 coding DNA: TGTGCCAGCAGTATGAACACTGAAGCTTTCTTT. This chain connects TRBV5-4 to TRBJ1-1; D unclear. Trimming cost V 5 bases and J 0 bases, with 2 bases left between them. Germline V gives CDR1 SGHNT, CDR2 YYREEE (reference sequence). The CDR3 totals 11 residues. The whole variable domain, remainder taken from reference TRBV5-4 and TRBJ1-1, is ETGVTQSPTHLIKTRGQQVTLRCSSQSGHNTVSWYQQALGQGPQFIFQYYREEENGRGNFPPRFSGLQFPNYSSELNVNALELDDSALYLCASSMNTEAFFGQGTRLTVV.

This sequence joins TRBV2 and TRBJ2-7, with a possible D match to TRBD2 (6 bases). Germline V CDR1 and CDR2: SNHLY, FYNNEI. V shed 6 bases and J shed 2 bases, with 8 bases lying between them. This CDR3 is built from 12 residues. CDR3: CASRREAYEQYF. The CDR3 nucleotides are TGTGCCAGCAGGCGGGAAGCCTACGAGCAGTACTTC.

In this sample, this clone turned up many times. The chain recombines TRBV28 with TRBJ2-3; TRBD2 matches at 10 bases. V lost 4 bases, J lost 2 bases, and 12 bases stayed unmatched. CDR3 length equals 18 residues. Looked up from germline, CDR1 is MDHEN and CDR2 is SYDVKM. The CDR3 spells CASSSSFSLAGITDTQYF. CDR3 sequence (DNA): TGTGCCAGCAGTTCATCTTTTTCACTAGCGGGAATCACAGATACGCAGTATTTT. The full variable domain, in which reference TRBV28 and TRBJ2-3 provide the parts outside the CDR3, is DVKVTQSSRYLVKRTGEKVFLECVQDMDHENMFWYRQDPGLGLRLIYFSYDVKMKEKGDIPEGYSVSREKKERFSLILESASTNQTSMYLCASSSSFSLAGITDTQYFGPGTRLTVL.

V and J are TRBV6-5 and TRBJ1-1, with a tentative D call TRBD1 (6 bases). The CDR3 consists of 14 residues. V lost 5 bases to trimming and J lost 3 bases, with 13 bases between them. Germline V lookup: CDR1 MNHEY, CDR2 SVGAGI. This CDR3 reads CASSQKTGHTEAFF. The DNA for the CDR3 is TGTGCCAGCAGTCAAAAGACAGGCCACACTGAAGCTTTCTTT.

This chain links TRBV10-3 with TRBJ2-1, with D tentatively TRBD2 (5 bases). V lost 5 bases, J lost 5 bases, and 7 bases lay in between. CDR1 is ENHRY, CDR2 SYGVKD, per germline. This CDR3 has 12 residues. In DNA form, the CDR3 reads TGTGCCATCAGTTCGACTAACAATGAGCAGTTCTTC. It specifies CAISSTNNEQFF.

The chain recombines TRBV10-3 with TRBJ2-5, with unresolved D. Germline CDR1 reads ENHRY; CDR2 reads SYGVKD. The V end lost 10 bases, the J end lost 5 bases, and 17 bases lay between the germline ends. This CDR3 is built from 13 residues. The DNA of the CDR3 is TGTGCCAGCAGGACCGCTTTGAGGGAGACCCAGTACTTC. Protein product: CASRTALRETQYF.

The chain carries TRBV6-4 and TRBJ2-2, with D possibly TRBD1 on 6 matching bases. Trimming shortened V by 7 bases and J by 5 bases, and 14 bases separated the two germline ends. The CDR3 is made up of 14 amino acids. CDR1 and CDR2 from the germline V gene are MRHNA and SNTAGT. The CDR3 DNA sequence: TGTGCCAGCAAGGCAGGGGATGTAACCGGGGAGCTGTTTTTT. This sequence encodes CASKAGDVTGELFF.

The V call is TRBV27, the J call TRBJ2-4; 8 positions agree with TRBD1. Trimming cost V 4 bases and J 16 bases; bases outside gene matches: 9. Germline V gene data show CDR1 as MNHEY and CDR2 as SMNVEV (reference sequence). This CDR3 has 12 residues. As DNA, the CDR3 is TGTGCCAGCAGTTCCTCAGACAGGGGTCTTTACTTC. This sequence encodes CASSSSDRGLYF.

The gene calls are TRBV6-5 and TRBJ1-2; D is uncertain. This CDR3 is built from 14 residues. V lost 0 bases to trimming and J lost 4 bases, with 9 bases between them. Germline V lookup: CDR1 MNHEY, CDR2 SVGAGI. CDR3 sequence reads: CASSYSGGLYGYTF. The CDR3 nucleotides are TGTGCCAGCAGTTACTCGGGAGGACTCTATGGCTACACCTTC.

This sequence joins TRBV5-1 and TRBJ1-3; D is unclear. Germline V gene data show CDR1 as SGHRS and CDR2 as YFSETQ. There are 16 residues in the CDR3. V was pared by 1 base and J by 0 bases, with 11 bases between. The CDR3 reads CASSLYNGVSGNTIYF. CDR3 nucleotide sequence: TGCGCCAGCAGCTTGTATAACGGAGTCTCTGGAAACACCATATATTTT.

This chain links TRBV12-3 or TRBV12-4 with TRBJ1-1; 10 nucleotides match TRBD1. V was pared by 8 bases and J by 4 bases, with 1 base of the junction left unmatched. This CDR3 contains 12 residues. The CDR3, as DNA: TGTGCCAGCGGGACAGGGGTCACTGAAGCTTTCTTT. It yields the protein CASGTGVTEAFF.

This chain uses TRBV28 with TRBJ2-7; TRBD2 agrees at 8 bases. This CDR3 region has 15 residues. CDR1 MDHEN and CDR2 SYDVKM come from the germline V gene. The J segment lost 3 bases and the V segment lost 2 bases, leaving 6 bases of the junction unmatched. CDR3 nucleotides: TGTGCCAGCAGTTTAGACGGGACTAGGGGCTACGAGCAGTACTTC. This codes for CASSLDGTRGYEQYF.

The chain joins TRBV4-2 to TRBJ1-6; weak D call: TRBD1 (6 bases). Trimming cost V 0 bases and J 7 bases, with 10 bases left between them. CDR3 size: 15 residues. Germline loops: CDR1 LGHNA, CDR2 YNFKEQ. The CDR3 region is CASSQDSGDNSPLHF. CDR3 DNA sequence: TGTGCCAGCAGCCAAGATTCAGGGGACAATTCACCCCTCCACTTT.

The genes are TRBV19 and TRBJ1-6; D uncertain. The germline gives CDR1 LNHDA, CDR2 SQIVND (reference sequence). V lost 8 bases to trimming and J lost 3 bases, with 11 bases between them. CDR3 length equals 14 residues. Here the CDR3 DNA reads TGTGCCAGTGGGCCAGACAACTATAATTCACCCCTCCACTTT. Its translation is CASGPDNYNSPLHF.

This chain connects TRBV2 to TRBJ2-7; 8 nucleotides agree with TRBD2. V lost 9 bases to trimming and J lost 6 bases; unmatched junction nucleotides: 16. CDR1 and CDR2 (germline): SNHLY, FYNNEI. The CDR3 runs 15 residues. CDR3 coding DNA: TGTGCCAGGGGTAGTAGGACTAGCCTTCGTTCCGAGCAGTACTTC. Protein sequence: CARGSRTSLRSEQYF.

This chain uses TRBV18 with TRBJ2-5, with TRBD1 matching over 10 bases. Germline V gene data show CDR1 as KGHSH and CDR2 as LQKENI. V lost 6 bases to trimming and J lost 5 bases; unmatched junction nucleotides: 9. This CDR3 contains 15 residues. The CDR3, as DNA: TGTGCCAGCTCTCCCGGGACAGGGGTTTGGGAGACCCAGTACTTC. It translates to CASSPGTGVWETQYF. Combining the CDR3 with reference TRBV18 and TRBJ2-5 gives the whole variable domain NAGVMQNPRHLVRRRGQEARLRCSPMKGHSHVYWYRQLPEEGLKFMVYLQKENIIDESGMPKERFSAEFPKEGPSILRIQQVVRGDSAAYFCASSPGTGVWETQYFGPGTRLLVL.

This sequence joins TRBV2 and TRBJ2-3; D possibly corresponds to TRBD2 (5 bases). From germline, CDR1 is SNHLY and CDR2 FYNNEI. CDR3 size: 14 residues. The V end was cut by 3 bases, the J end by 2 bases, with 9 bases between. This chain's CDR3 is CASSDRRATDTQYF. The CDR3 nucleotides read TGTGCCAGCAGTGATAGGCGGGCCACAGATACGCAGTATTTT. The full variable domain, with the rest looked up from reference TRBV2 and TRBJ2-3, is EPEVTQTPSHQVTQMGQEVILRCVPISNHLYFYWYRQILGQKVEFLVSFYNNEISEKSEIFDDQFSVERPDGSNFTLKIRSTKLEDSAMYFCASSDRRATDTQYFGPGTRLTVL.

The chain employs TRBV10-1 and TRBJ2-1, with 14 nucleotides matching TRBD2. This CDR3 is built from 18 residues. CDR1 and CDR2 from the germline V gene are WNHNN and SYGVQD (reference sequence). V trimming: 1 base; J trimming: 5 bases; junction bases outside the gene matches: 7. CDR3 DNA: TGCGCCAGCAGTGAGTATAGACTAGCGGGAGGGCCGAACAATGAGCAGTTCTTC. This translates into CASSEYRLAGGPNNEQFF.

The gene calls are TRBV5-1 and TRBJ2-5; 8 bases fit TRBD2. V was pared by 7 bases and J by 4 bases, with 12 bases of the junction left unmatched. This CDR3 spans 15 amino acids. Germline V lookup: CDR1 SGHRS, CDR2 YFSETQ. CDR3 sequence reads: CASRLSGRNGETQYF. The CDR3 coding sequence is TGCGCCAGCCGGCTAAGCGGGAGAAATGGAGAGACCCAGTACTTC.

The rearrangement uses TRBV5-1 and TRBJ1-4; 7 bases agree with TRBD1. There are 16 residues in the CDR3. Germline values: CDR1 SGHRS, CDR2 YFSETQ. V was pared by 4 bases and J by 6 bases, with 12 bases of the junction left unmatched. The CDR3 DNA sequence: TGCGCCAGCAGCCTTGGGACCCGGGACAGCTATGAAAAACTGTTTTTT. This encodes CASSLGTRDSYEKLFF.

Written as DNA, the CDR3 is TGTGCCAGCAGCTCTGGACAGAGATACGAGCAGTACTTC. It yields the protein CASSSGQRYEQYF. V and J are TRBV7-8 and TRBJ2-7; a weak D match, TRBD1 (6 bases). CDR3 length equals 13 residues. Deletions cut 4 bases from V and 4 bases from J, with 11 bases between. Germline-derived CDR1 and CDR2 are SGHVS and FQNEAQ. Supplemented by reference TRBV7-8 and TRBJ2-7, the full variable domain reads GAGVSQSPRYKVAKRGQDVALRCDPISGHVSLFWYQQALGQGPEFLTYFQNEAQLDKSGLPSDRFFAERPEGSVSTLKIQRTQQEDSAVYLCASSSGQRYEQYFGPGTRLTVT.

V is TRBV27 and J is TRBJ2-7; D is undetermined. In germline, CDR1 is MNHEY, CDR2 SMNVEV (reference sequence). The CDR3 runs 13 residues. The V and J ends lost 6 bases and 7 bases respectively, with 16 bases between them. CDR3 region: CASSSSPRLEQYF. The CDR3 coding sequence is TGTGCCAGCAGCTCCAGCCCCAGACTGGAGCAGTACTTC.